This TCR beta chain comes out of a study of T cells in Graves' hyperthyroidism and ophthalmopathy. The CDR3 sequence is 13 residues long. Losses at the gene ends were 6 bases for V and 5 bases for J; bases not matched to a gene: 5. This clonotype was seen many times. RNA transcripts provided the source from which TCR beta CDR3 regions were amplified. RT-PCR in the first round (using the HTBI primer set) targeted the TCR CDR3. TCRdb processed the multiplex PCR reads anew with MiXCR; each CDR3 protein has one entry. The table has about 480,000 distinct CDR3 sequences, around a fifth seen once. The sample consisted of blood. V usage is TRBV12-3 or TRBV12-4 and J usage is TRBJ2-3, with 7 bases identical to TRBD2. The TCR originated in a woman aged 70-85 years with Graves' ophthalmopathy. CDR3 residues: CASRLVAGDTQYF. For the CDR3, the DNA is TGTGCCAGCAGACTCGTAGCGGGAGATACGCAGTATTTT.